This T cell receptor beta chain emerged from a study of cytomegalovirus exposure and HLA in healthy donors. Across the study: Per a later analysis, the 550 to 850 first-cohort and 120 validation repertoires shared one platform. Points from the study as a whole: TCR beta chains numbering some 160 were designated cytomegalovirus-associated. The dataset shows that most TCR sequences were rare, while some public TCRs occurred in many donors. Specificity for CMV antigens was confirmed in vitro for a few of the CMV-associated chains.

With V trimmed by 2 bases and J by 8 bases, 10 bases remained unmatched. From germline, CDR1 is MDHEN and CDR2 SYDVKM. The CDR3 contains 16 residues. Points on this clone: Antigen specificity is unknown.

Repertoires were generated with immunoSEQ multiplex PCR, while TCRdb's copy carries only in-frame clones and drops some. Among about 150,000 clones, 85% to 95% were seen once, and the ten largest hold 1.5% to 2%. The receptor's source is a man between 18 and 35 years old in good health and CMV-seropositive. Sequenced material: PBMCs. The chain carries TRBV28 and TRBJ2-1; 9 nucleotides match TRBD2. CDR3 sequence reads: CASSLGGLAGMDEQFF. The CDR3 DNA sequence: TGTGCCAGCAGTTTAGGGGGACTAGCTGGTATGGATGAGCAGTTCTTC.